This entry lists 3 T cell receptor beta chains sequenced from one sample in a study of CD8+ T cells in alopecia areata. Reverse transcribed after extraction, RNA yielded cDNA as the sequencing template. TCRdb's copy holds only in-frame clones and misses some; the assay was immunoSEQ multiplex PCR. Sampling found more than 250,000 clones, none seen once. Cells pooled from cutaneous lymph nodes were sorted on CD4, CD8alpha, NKG2D, NKG2ACE and other markers. Sample: CD4+ T cells sorted from a lymph node. The receptors derive from a C3H/HeJ mouse with alopecia areata. For this mouse line, the MHC haplotype is H2-k.

As concerns this clone: The listed genes are named as in mouse. The read comes to an end 4 residues before the CDR3 does, leaving the germline J gene to fill in the end. This sequence joins TRBV19 and TRBJ2-2; 10 bases fit TRBD2. The junction had 2 bases not matched to a gene; V was cut back by 2 bases and J by 4 bases. Germline V lookup: CDR1 FNHDT, CDR2 SITEND (reference sequence). This CDR3 is built from 15 residues. The CDR3 region is CASSMGLGPTGQLYF. The sequenced CDR3 bases are TGTGCCAGCAGTATGGGACTGGGGCCCACCGGG.

This clone came up a few times. The gene names here belong to mouse. The read falls 4 residues short of the CDR3 end, and the missing part is taken from the germline J gene. The chain combines TRBV19 with TRBJ2-5; D possibly corresponds to TRBD2 (6 bases). Trimming took off 3 bases at V and 1 base at J, with 6 bases between the two ends. The CDR3 has 13 amino acids. CDR1 FNHDT and CDR2 SITEND come from the germline V gene (reference sequence). The CDR3 bases that were read are TGTGCCAGCAGTAGACTGGACCAAGAC. It encodes CASSRLDQD. The full CDR3 protein is CASSRLDQDTQYF.

A word on this clone: The genes are named according to mouse. Read coverage stops 4 residues before the CDR3 terminus; the germline J gene supplies the remainder. V gene TRBV19 combines with J gene TRBJ1-2; a possible D gene is TRBD1 (6 bases). The CDR3 is made up of 15 amino acids. Germline loops: CDR1 FNHDT, CDR2 SITEND (reference sequence). The V and J ends lost 2 bases and 4 bases respectively, with 15 bases between them. Partial CDR3 DNA: TGTGCCAGCAGTATGCGGGGGGCTCGGGGCTCC. Its protein product is CASSMRGARGS. The whole CDR3 sequence reads CASSMRGARGSDYTF.